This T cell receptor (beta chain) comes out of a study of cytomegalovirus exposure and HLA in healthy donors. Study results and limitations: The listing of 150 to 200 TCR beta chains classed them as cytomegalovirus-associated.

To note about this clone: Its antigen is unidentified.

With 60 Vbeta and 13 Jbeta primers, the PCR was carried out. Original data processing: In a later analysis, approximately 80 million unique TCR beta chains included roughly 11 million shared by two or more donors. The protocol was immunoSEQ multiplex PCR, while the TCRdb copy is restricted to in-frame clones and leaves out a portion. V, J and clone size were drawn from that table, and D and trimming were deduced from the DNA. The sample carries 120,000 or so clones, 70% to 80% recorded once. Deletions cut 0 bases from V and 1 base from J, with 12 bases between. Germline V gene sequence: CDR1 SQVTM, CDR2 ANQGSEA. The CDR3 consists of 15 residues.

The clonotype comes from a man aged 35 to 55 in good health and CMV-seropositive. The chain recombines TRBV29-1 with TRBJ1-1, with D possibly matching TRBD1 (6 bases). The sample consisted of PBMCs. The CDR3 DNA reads TGCAGCGTTGAAGATTCGACAGGACCGAACACTGAAGCTTTCTTT. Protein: CSVEDSTGPNTEAFF.